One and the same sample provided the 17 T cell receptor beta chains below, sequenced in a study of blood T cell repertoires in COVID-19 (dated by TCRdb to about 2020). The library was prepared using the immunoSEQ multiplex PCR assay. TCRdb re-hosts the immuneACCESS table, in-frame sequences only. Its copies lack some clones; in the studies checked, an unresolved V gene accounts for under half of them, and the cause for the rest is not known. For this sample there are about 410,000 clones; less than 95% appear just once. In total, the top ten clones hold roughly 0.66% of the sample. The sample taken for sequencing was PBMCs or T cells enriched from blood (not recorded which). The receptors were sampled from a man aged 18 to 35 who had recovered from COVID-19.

CDR3 nucleotide sequence: TGCGCCAGCAGCTTGCGGGGTCCCGAGCAGTACTTC. As protein: CASSLRGPEQYF. This chain connects TRBV5-1 to TRBJ2-7, with a tentative D call TRBD2 (5 bases). With 1 base removed from V and 6 bases from J, the gap between germline ends came to 8 bases. This CDR3 has 12 amino acids. The germline gives CDR1 SGHRS, CDR2 YFSETQ.

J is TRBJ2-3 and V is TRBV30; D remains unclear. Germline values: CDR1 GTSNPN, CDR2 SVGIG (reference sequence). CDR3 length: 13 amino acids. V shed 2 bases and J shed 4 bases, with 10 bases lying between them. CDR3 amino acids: CAWSIRSADTQYF. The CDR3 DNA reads TGTGCCTGGAGTATACGTAGTGCAGATACGCAGTATTTT.

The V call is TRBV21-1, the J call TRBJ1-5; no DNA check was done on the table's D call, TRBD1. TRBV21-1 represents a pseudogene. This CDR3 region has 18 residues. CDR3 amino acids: CASSKLVTEKNSNQPQHF. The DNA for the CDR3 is TGTGCCAGCAGCAAACTGGTGACAGAAAAAAATAGCAATCAGCCCCAGCATTTT.

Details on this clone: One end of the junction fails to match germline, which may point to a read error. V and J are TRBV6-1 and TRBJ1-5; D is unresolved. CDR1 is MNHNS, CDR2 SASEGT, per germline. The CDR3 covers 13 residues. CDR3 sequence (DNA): TGTGCCAGCAATGAACTTAGCAATCAGCCCCAGCATTTT. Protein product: CASNELSNQPQHF.

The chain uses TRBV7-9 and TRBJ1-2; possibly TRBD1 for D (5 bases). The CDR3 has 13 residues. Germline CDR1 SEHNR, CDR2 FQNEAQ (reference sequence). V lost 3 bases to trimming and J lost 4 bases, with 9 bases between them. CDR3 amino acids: CASSLAGVYGYTF. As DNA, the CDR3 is TGTGCCAGCAGCTTGGCGGGGGTCTATGGCTACACCTTC.

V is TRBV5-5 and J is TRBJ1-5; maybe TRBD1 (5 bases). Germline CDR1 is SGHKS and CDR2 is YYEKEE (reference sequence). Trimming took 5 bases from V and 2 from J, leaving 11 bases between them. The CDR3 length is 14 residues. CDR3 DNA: TGTGCCAGCAGTCCCTGGGGGGGCAATCAGCCCCAGCATTTT. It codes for CASSPWGGNQPQHF.

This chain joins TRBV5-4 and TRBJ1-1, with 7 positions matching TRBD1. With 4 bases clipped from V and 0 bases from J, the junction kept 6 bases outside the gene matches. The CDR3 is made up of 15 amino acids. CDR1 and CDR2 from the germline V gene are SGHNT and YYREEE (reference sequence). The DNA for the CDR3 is TGTGCCAGCAGCGGAGGGACAGACATGAACACTGAAGCTTTCTTT. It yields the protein CASSGGTDMNTEAFF.

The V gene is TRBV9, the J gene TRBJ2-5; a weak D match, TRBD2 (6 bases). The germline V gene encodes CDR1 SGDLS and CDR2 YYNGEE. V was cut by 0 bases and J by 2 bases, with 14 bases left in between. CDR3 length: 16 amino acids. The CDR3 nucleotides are TGTGCCAGCAGCGTAGCGGGACTGACTGGACAAGAGACCCAGTACTTC. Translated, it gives CASSVAGLTGQETQYF. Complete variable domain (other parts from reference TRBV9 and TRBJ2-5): DSGVTQTPKHLITATGQRVTLRCSPRSGDLSVYWYQQSLDQGLQFLIQYYNGEERAKGNILERFSAQQFPDLHSELNLSSLELGDSALYFCASSVAGLTGQETQYFGPGTRLLVL.

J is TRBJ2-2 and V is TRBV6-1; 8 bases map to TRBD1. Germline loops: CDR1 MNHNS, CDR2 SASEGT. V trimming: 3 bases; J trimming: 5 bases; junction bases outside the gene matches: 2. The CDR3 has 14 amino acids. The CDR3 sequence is CASSDRGRTGELFF. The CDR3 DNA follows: TGTGCCAGCAGTGACAGGGGGCGAACCGGGGAGCTGTTTTTT.

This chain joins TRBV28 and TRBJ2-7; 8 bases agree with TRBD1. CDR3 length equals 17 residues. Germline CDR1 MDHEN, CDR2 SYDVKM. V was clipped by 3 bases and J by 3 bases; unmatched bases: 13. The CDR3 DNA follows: TGTGCCAGCAGTTTTGTCTGGGGTGACAGGGGACTCTACGAGCAGTACTTC. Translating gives CASSFVWGDRGLYEQYF. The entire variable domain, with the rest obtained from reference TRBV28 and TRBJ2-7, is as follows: DVKVTQSSRYLVKRTGEKVFLECVQDMDHENMFWYRQDPGLGLRLIYFSYDVKMKEKGDIPEGYSVSREKKERFSLILESASTNQTSMYLCASSFVWGDRGLYEQYFGPGTRLTVT.

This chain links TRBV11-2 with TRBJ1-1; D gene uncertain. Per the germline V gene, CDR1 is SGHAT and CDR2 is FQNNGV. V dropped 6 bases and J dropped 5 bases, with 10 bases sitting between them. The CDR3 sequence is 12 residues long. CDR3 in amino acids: CASSILRTEAFF. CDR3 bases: TGTGCCAGCAGTATCCTGAGGACTGAAGCTTTCTTT.

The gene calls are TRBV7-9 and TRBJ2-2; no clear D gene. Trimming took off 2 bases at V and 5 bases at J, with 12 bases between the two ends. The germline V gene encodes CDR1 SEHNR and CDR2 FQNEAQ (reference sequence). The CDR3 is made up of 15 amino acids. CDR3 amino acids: CASSLLKSMTGELFF. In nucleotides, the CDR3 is TGTGCCAGCAGCTTACTCAAGAGTATGACCGGGGAGCTGTTTTTT.

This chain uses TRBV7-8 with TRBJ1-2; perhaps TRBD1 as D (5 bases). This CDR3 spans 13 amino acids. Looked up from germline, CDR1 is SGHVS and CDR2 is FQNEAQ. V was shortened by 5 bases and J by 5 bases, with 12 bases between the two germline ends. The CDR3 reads CASSANGGYGYTF. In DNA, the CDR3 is TGTGCCAGCAGCGCGAATGGGGGGTATGGCTACACCTTC.

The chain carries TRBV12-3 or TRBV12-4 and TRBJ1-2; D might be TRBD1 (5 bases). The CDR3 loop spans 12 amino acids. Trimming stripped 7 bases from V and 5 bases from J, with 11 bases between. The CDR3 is CASTWGRYGYTF. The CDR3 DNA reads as TGTGCCAGCACATGGGGCAGGTATGGCTACACCTTC.

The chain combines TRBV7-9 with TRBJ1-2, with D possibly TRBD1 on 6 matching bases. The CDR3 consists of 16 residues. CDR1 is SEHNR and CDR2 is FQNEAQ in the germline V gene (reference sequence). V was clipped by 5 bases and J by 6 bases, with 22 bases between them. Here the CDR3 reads CASSRDSGTSGHGYTF. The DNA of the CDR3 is TGTGCCAGCAGCAGGGACTCCGGGACAAGTGGTCATGGCTACACCTTC.

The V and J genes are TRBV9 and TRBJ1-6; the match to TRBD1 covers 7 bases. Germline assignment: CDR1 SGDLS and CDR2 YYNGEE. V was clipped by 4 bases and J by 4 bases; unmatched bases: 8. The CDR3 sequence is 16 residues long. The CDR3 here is CASSPRVGQYNSPLHF. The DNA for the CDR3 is TGTGCCAGCAGCCCTAGAGTGGGACAGTATAATTCACCCCTCCACTTT.

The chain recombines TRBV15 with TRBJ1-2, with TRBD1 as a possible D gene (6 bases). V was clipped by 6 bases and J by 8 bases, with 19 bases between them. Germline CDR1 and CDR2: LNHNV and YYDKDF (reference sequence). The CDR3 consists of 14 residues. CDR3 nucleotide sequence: TGTGCCACCAGGACGACAGGAGAACTATGGGGCTACACCTTC. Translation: CATRTTGELWGYTF.